A selection of T cell receptor beta chains follows, all from one sample in a study of blood T cell repertoires in COVID-19. Sequencing was performed with immunoSEQ multiplex PCR; in TCRdb, only in-frame clones are kept and a portion is missing. The sample carries approximately 230,000 clones, approximately 79% recorded once. Sequenced: peripheral blood. These receptors originate from a woman older than 75 with active or convalescent COVID-19. CDR3s include the opening cysteine and the closing phenylalanine or tryptophan. The D gene is left open where the match is weak. Part of the rows lack a size; the others show once, few, many or a class for expanded clones.

V	D	size	J	CDR3	DNA
TRBV6-5	TRBD1	.	TRBJ1-2	CASSTGVGGYTF	TGTGCCAGCTCAACAGGGGTAGGGGGCTACACCTTC
TRBV7-6	TRBD2	.	TRBJ2-7	CASSSLLSGRAGSYEQYF	TGTGCCAGCAGCTCACTACTTAGCGGGAGAGCCGGATCCTACGAGCAGTACTTC
TRBV4-1	.	.	TRBJ2-7	CASSQDRWAVYEQYF	TGCGCCAGCAGCCAAGATCGCTGGGCAGTATACGAGCAGTACTTC
TRBV25-1	.	.	TRBJ2-7	CASSEFQDSYEQYF	TGTGCCAGCAGTGAATTTCAGGACTCCTACGAGCAGTACTTC
TRBV7-9	.	once	TRBJ2-7	CASSLHGSYEQYF	TGTGCCAGCAGCTTACACGGCTCCTACGAGCAGTACTTC
TRBV5-1	.	.	TRBJ1-4	CASRDLERMNEKLFF	TGCGCCAGCAGGGACTTGGAGAGAATGAATGAAAAACTGTTTTTT
TRBV19	.	.	TRBJ1-2	CASNTANYGYTF	TGTGCCAGTAATACAGCAAACTATGGCTACACCTTC
TRBV5-1	.	.	TRBJ2-5	CASSLDTQETQYF	TGCGCCAGCAGCTTGGACACCCAAGAGACCCAGTACTTC
TRBV6-5	TRBD1	.	TRBJ2-7	CASSSTDRGTLYEQYF	TGTGCCAGCAGTTCCACGGACAGGGGTACTCTCTACGAGCAGTACTTC
TRBV6-5	TRBD1	few	TRBJ1-2	CASSYSTGFGYTF	TGTGCCAGCAGTTACTCGACAGGGTTTGGCTACACCTTC
TRBV3-1/TRBV3-2	TRBD1	.	TRBJ2-2	CASSQAGLGTGTNTGELFF	TGTGCCAGCAGCCAAGCTGGCCTCGGGACAGGGACGAACACCGGGGAGCTGTTTTTT
TRBV28	.	.	TRBJ1-1	CASSLVTAGDTEAFF	TGTGCCAGCAGTTTAGTTACGGCAGGGGATACTGAAGCTTTCTTT
TRBV25-1	TRBD1	.	TRBJ1-1	CASSRQGTMNTEAFF	TGTGCCAGCAGTCGACAGGGGACCATGAACACTGAAGCTTTCTTT
TRBV6-5	.	.	TRBJ2-5	CASSPGGGRETQYF	TGTGCCAGCAGCCCGGGTGGGGGGAGAGAGACCCAGTACTTC
TRBV5-4	.	.	TRBJ2-2	CASSSQSTGELFF	TGTGCCAGCAGCTCACAGTCCACCGGGGAGCTGTTTTTT
TRBV5-1	TRBD1	.	TRBJ2-1	CASSRTGVDNEQFF	TGCGCCAGCAGTCGGACAGGGGTGGACAATGAGCAGTTCTTC
TRBV20-1	.	.	TRBJ2-5	CSASQGPRGTQYF	TGCAGTGCTAGTCAGGGGCCGAGGGGGACCCAGTACTTC
TRBV18	.	once	TRBJ1-5	CASSPTRASNQPQHF	TGTGCCAGCTCACCGACCAGGGCTAGCAATCAGCCCCAGCATTTT
TRBV5-4	TRBD1	.	TRBJ2-5	CASSLVTGGPQETQYF	TGTGCCAGCAGCTTGGTGACAGGGGGGCCCCAAGAGACCCAGTACTTC
TRBV3-1/TRBV3-2	.	.	TRBJ2-7	CASSDLAYEQYF	TGTGCCAGCAGCGATCTAGCGTACGAGCAGTACTTC
TRBV6-1	.	once	TRBJ1-2	CASSERQGSYGYTF	TGTGCCAGCAGTGAACGCCAGGGGTCCTATGGCTACACCTTC
TRBV19	TRBD1	.	TRBJ2-1	CASSTQWDRGSYNEQFF	TGTGCCAGTAGCACCCAGTGGGACAGGGGGTCCTACAATGAGCAGTTCTTC
TRBV5-5	.	once	TRBJ2-5	CASGTGPGVETQYF	TGTGCCAGCGGAACAGGCCCTGGGGTGGAGACCCAGTACTTC
TRBV2	TRBD2	.	TRBJ2-1	CASSTGLAVREQFF	TGTGCCAGCAGTACCGGACTAGCGGTAAGAGAGCAGTTCTTC
TRBV5-1	TRBD1	once	TRBJ1-6	CASSIGRQGANSGSDSPLHF	TGCGCCAGCAGCATCGGAAGACAGGGGGCGAATTCTGGGTCTGATTCACCCCTCCACTTT
TRBV5-4	.	.	TRBJ2-1	CASTSTGYNEQFF	TGTGCCAGCACTTCGACAGGATACAATGAGCAGTTCTTC
TRBV5-1	.	.	TRBJ1-2	CASSTHEYYGYTF	TGCGCCAGCAGCACCCACGAGTACTATGGCTACACCTTC
TRBV9	.	.	TRBJ1-4	CASSVGGQGNEKLFF	TGTGCCAGCAGCGTCGGGGGGCAGGGTAATGAAAAACTGTTTTTT
TRBV30	TRBD1	once	TRBJ2-7	CAWTGQGTYEQYF	TGTGCCTGGACGGGACAGGGAACCTACGAGCAGTACTTC
TRBV7-2	TRBD1	.	TRBJ1-6	CASSSRTGYNSPLHF	TGTGCCAGCAGCTCTAGGACAGGTTATAATTCACCCCTCCACTTT
TRBV3-1/TRBV3-2	TRBD1	once	TRBJ1-3	CASSLNRGSGNTIYF	TGTGCCAGCAGCCTTAACAGGGGGTCTGGAAACACCATATATTTT
TRBV18	.	.	TRBJ1-2	CASSPPVLAPAYGYTF	TGTGCCAGCTCACCACCGGTGCTAGCCCCGGCCTATGGCTACACCTTC
TRBV3-1/TRBV3-2	.	.	TRBJ1-4	CASSQEPGESEKLFF	TGTGCCAGCAGCCAAGAGCCGGGGGAGAGTGAAAAACTGTTTTTT
TRBV9	.	.	TRBJ1-2	CASSVEKQIGYGYTF	TGTGCCAGCAGCGTAGAAAAACAGATTGGCTATGGCTACACCTTC
TRBV5-1	TRBD1	.	TRBJ1-3	CASRQGEAGNTIYF	TGCGCCAGCAGGCAGGGGGAAGCTGGAAACACCATATATTTT
TRBV2	.	.	TRBJ1-5	CASSGQGLGNQPQHF	TGTGCCAGCAGTGGCCAGGGGCTAGGAAATCAGCCCCAGCATTTT
TRBV4-1	TRBD2	.	TRBJ2-5	CASSQDYLAGGHLGETQYF	TGCGCCAGCAGCCAAGATTACCTAGCGGGAGGGCATCTGGGAGAGACCCAGTACTTC
TRBV30	.	.	TRBJ1-4	CAWSVKQVSNEKLFF	TGTGCCTGGAGTGTAAAACAGGTCTCTAATGAAAAACTGTTTTTT
TRBV5-1	TRBD2	.	TRBJ2-7	CASSSRTSGSGNEQYF	TGCGCCAGCAGCTCCCGGACTAGCGGGAGCGGAAACGAGCAGTACTTC
TRBV11-2	.	.	TRBJ1-2	CASSLEVNTNYGYTF	TGTGCCAGCAGCCTAGAGGTGAACACCAACTATGGCTACACCTTC
TRBV5-6	TRBD1	.	TRBJ2-1	CASRRQGRRNEQFF	TGTGCCAGCAGAAGACAGGGACGTCGCAATGAGCAGTTCTTC
TRBV2	.	.	TRBJ2-3	CASTGRRGTDTQYF	TGTGCCAGCACTGGACGGCGGGGCACAGATACGCAGTATTTT
TRBV5-1	TRBD2	.	TRBJ2-3	CASSYVSGATDTQYF	TGCGCCAGCAGCTATGTTAGCGGGGCCACAGATACGCAGTATTTT
TRBV7-8	TRBD1	once	TRBJ1-1	CASSLIGQGTNTEAFF	TGTGCCAGCAGCTTAATAGGACAGGGAACGAACACTGAAGCTTTCTTT
TRBV5-1	.	.	TRBJ2-7	CASSLDRARYEQYF	TGCGCCAGCAGCTTGGACAGGGCAAGGTACGAGCAGTACTTC
TRBV7-6	TRBD1	once	TRBJ2-3	CASSWSPAGTEDPDTQYF	TGTGCCAGCAGCTGGTCCCCGGCCGGGACAGAGGATCCAGATACGCAGTATTTT